This T cell receptor (beta chain) stems from a study of blood T cell repertoires in COVID-19 (dated by TCRdb to 2018 to 2020). At the level of the whole study: The collaborator samples originated in the United States, Italy and Spain and spanned the acute and convalescent phases of COVID-19. Subjects who had been exposed to COVID-19, were actively infected with it, or had recovered from it provided the deeply sampled blood TCRbeta repertoires that made up the dataset. The prospective study material was composed of cDNA or gDNA derived from T cells, B-cell-depleted T cells, or PBMCs. Where available, HLA class I and class II types were taken from metadata supplied by the sample provider and were not determined by assay-based typing. The samples were drawn from the first 160 participants of the ongoing ImmuneRACE study and from over 950 subjects provided by 6 global collaborators. Nearly every sample came with metadata listing a de-identified subject ID, COVID-19 status, age in years and sex. The repertoires were released in a freely available public database meant as a resource for research on the immune response to SARS-CoV-2.

In Seattle, one collaborating source enrolled patients while the infection was active and tracked those patients longitudinally over the course of disease. Collaborating institutions collected whole blood in K2EDTA tubes following their own protocols. For TCRbeta analysis, collaborators shipped samples as frozen whole blood, isolated PBMCs, or DNA extracted from either of those sample types. With respect to this clone: Its antigen remains unidentified. Base qualities are not provided; no much larger clone lies one nucleotide away.

Overall study results and their limits: The quantity of clinical and demographic metadata differed by source and by participant and was supplied without curation.

TCRbeta CDR3 regions were amplified from genomic DNA by means of the immunoSEQ Assay, a bias-controlled multiplex PCR. The study's processing was this. The number of nucleated cells in each sample was estimated from the amplification of reference gene primers within the assay. To quantify the absolute abundance of each unique TCRbeta CDR3 rearrangement, sequence reads were collapsed and filtered. For each sample, productive Simpson clonality was calculated by taking the square root of Simpson's diversity index across productive rearrangements. Drawn from immuneACCESS, this table holds only the in-frame rearrangements with V and J called that TCRdb kept. Clones are partly lost; checked studies trace under half to an unresolved V gene and leave the rest unexplained. The V and J calls and clone size were taken over from that table, and D and trimming were inferred from the DNA. Within this sample are over 250,000 clones, with approximately 91% of them counted one time only. The biggest ten clones account for around 2.5% of the sample.

The CDR3 has 14 amino acids, counting the end cysteine and phenylalanine. Only the CDR3 DNA is retained, 42 bases long and in frame from the first base. V is pruned by 4 bases and J by 6 bases, leaving 2 bases of the junction without a gene match. Based on the germline V gene, the CDR1 and CDR2 sequences are SGHTA and FQGNSA. The receptor was derived from a person aged 18-35 years with COVID-19, enrolled during active disease. Material: peripheral blood. The sequence links TRBV7-2 to TRBJ2-1, and 11 bases in between align with TRBD2. The base sequence is TGTGCCAGCAGCTCTACTAGCGGGAGCAATGAGCAGTTCTTC. Its coded protein is CASSSTSGSNEQFF.